This TCR beta chain was obtained from a study of T-cell reconstitution after alpha-beta-depleted transplantation in children. The trim removed 0 bases at V and 1 base at J, leaving 6 bases unmatched. In germline, CDR1 is LGHNA, CDR2 YNFKEQ. The CDR3 contains 16 residues. This clonotype came up a few times. The target antigen is unknown. General study findings and limits: Hyperexpanded clones declined; after one year, newly produced T cells mostly supplied diversity. Alpha-beta T cells present about two months after transplant were reported to originate from several hundred expanded graft clones. Elevated TCRbeta diversity at day 60 was traced, in some patients, to surviving recipient T cells and thymic progenitors.

Library preparation (for TCRbeta) was performed with unique molecular identifiers. MiXCR was run by TCRdb on the PCR reads, yielding one entry per CDR3 protein. Among 330,000 or so distinct CDR3 sequences listed, 9.5% to 13% were seen once. This specimen consisted of PBMCs, obtained before TCRalphabeta/CD19-depleted stem cell transplant. The TCR sequence derives from a boy under two years old with acute myeloid leukemia, due to receive a stem cell transplant. The V call is TRBV4-2, the J call TRBJ2-7; 7 positions match TRBD2. Here the CDR3 reads CASSQDSLASSYEQYF. CDR3 coding DNA: TGTGCCAGCAGCCAAGATTCACTAGCGTCTTCCTACGAGCAGTACTTC.